Listed here are 28 T cell receptor beta chains from one sample, sequenced in a study of blood T cell repertoires in COVID-19. Libraries were prepared by immunoSEQ multiplex PCR; TCRdb keeps only in-frame clonotypes and omits some of them. The sample holds around 210,000 clones, about 84% seen once. The sequenced sample consisted of peripheral blood. The receptors shown here come from a woman aged 80 or over with COVID-19, enrolled during active disease.

V usage is TRBV11-2 and J usage is TRBJ1-2, with TRBD1 as a possible D gene (5 bases). Per germline, CDR1 SGHAT and CDR2 FQNNGV. The CDR3 runs to 16 residues. The V and J ends lost 3 bases and 2 bases respectively, with 16 bases between them. The chain's CDR3 is CASSFVSGLLNYGYTF. The CDR3 DNA is TGTGCCAGCAGCTTTGTATCGGGACTCCTAAACTATGGCTACACCTTC.

This CDR3 is CASSQDLRDQPQHF. As DNA, the CDR3 is TGTGCCAGCAGCCAAGATCTGAGAGATCAGCCCCAGCATTTT. The V gene is TRBV4-2, the J gene TRBJ1-5; no reliable D call. CDR1 is LGHNA and CDR2 is YNFKEQ in the germline V gene. The CDR3 is made up of 14 amino acids. The V and J ends lost 0 bases and 5 bases respectively, with 8 bases between them.

The gene calls are TRBV12-5 and TRBJ1-2; D gene uncertain. Germline V gene sequence: CDR1 LGHNT, CDR2 FRNRAP. The CDR3 is 12 amino acids. Trimming removed 1 base from V and 8 bases from J, with 8 bases in between. DNA for the CDR3: TGTGCTAGTGGTTTGGGGGTGGGCGGCTACACCTTC. This translates into CASGLGVGGYTF.

V and J are TRBV19 and TRBJ1-1; no definite D call. The CDR3 runs to 11 residues. Germline V CDR1 and CDR2: LNHDA, SQIVND (reference sequence). Trimming left V 9 bases short and J 10 bases short, with 15 bases between. The CDR3 nucleotides read TGTGCCAGCCGGACCCACCGGGGAGCTTTCTTT. Its translation: CASRTHRGAFF. Supplemented by reference TRBV19 and TRBJ1-1, the full variable domain reads DGGITQSPKYLFRKEGQNVTLSCEQNLNHDAMYWYRQDPGQGLRLIYYSQIVNDFQKGDIAEGYSVSREKKESFPLTVTSAQKNPTAFYLCASRTHRGAFFGQGTRLTVV.

V gene TRBV14 combines with J gene TRBJ2-2, with 7 bases fitting TRBD1. This CDR3 contains 15 residues. Germline assignment: CDR1 SGHDN and CDR2 FVKESK. The V segment lost 4 bases and the J segment 5 bases; nucleotides outside the gene matches: 7. CDR3 in amino acids: CASSRRQGVTGELFF. For the CDR3, the DNA is TGTGCCAGCAGCCGCCGACAGGGAGTAACCGGGGAGCTGTTTTTT.

This clone has only one observation. This chain uses TRBV20-1 with TRBJ2-3, with 10 bases aligning to TRBD1. Germline lookup yields CDR1 DFQATT and CDR2 SNEGSKA (reference sequence). The trim removed 3 bases at V and 5 bases at J, leaving 5 bases unmatched. There are 14 residues in the CDR3. The CDR3 DNA follows: TGCAGTGCTAGTGACAGGGGGCTTCGAGATACGCAGTATTTT. It specifies CSASDRGLRDTQYF.

The chain recombines TRBV6-1 with TRBJ2-3; D is undetermined. The V end lost 0 bases, the J end lost 9 bases, and 7 bases lay between the germline ends. Germline V lookup: CDR1 MNHNS, CDR2 SASEGT. This CDR3 contains 12 residues. The chain's CDR3 is CASSEAEYTQYF. In nucleotides, the CDR3 is TGTGCCAGCAGTGAAGCCGAGTACACGCAGTATTTT.

This chain connects TRBV6-1 to TRBJ1-2; D not certain. The CDR3 spans 13 residues. The V end lost 2 bases, the J end lost 5 bases, and 9 bases lay between the germline ends. From germline, CDR1 is MNHNS and CDR2 SASEGT. DNA for the CDR3: TGTGCCAGCAGTGAAAACGGGTTATATGGCTACACCTTC. This translates into CASSENGLYGYTF.

This chain joins TRBV3-1 (or the pseudogene TRBV3-2) and TRBJ1-4, with 7 bases fitting TRBD1. This CDR3 spans 14 amino acids. Germline CDR1 and CDR2: LGHDT and YNNKEL (reference sequence). V lost 5 bases and J lost 10; bases outside the gene matches: 10. In DNA form, the CDR3 reads TGTGCCAGCAGCTACCGACAGGGTGATGGAAAACTGTTTTTT. Translated: CASSYRQGDGKLFF.

CDR3 sequence (DNA): TGTGCCACCTCCCAGGTAGATTATGGCTACACCTTC. It is translated as CATSQVDYGYTF. The rearrangement links TRBV19 to TRBJ1-2, with D unresolved. The CDR3 runs to 12 residues. Germline V CDR1 and CDR2: LNHDA, SQIVND (reference sequence). The V end lost 10 bases, the J end lost 5 bases, and 14 bases lay between the germline ends.

CDR3 residues: CASSEVGGPATQYF. The CDR3 coding sequence is TGTGCCAGCAGTGAAGTGGGGGGGCCCGCAACCCAGTACTTC. The J gene is TRBJ2-5, the V gene TRBV6-1; maybe TRBD2 (7 bases). CDR3 size: 14 residues. The V and J ends lost 1 base and 8 bases respectively, with 14 bases between them. Germline V gene data show CDR1 as MNHNS and CDR2 as SASEGT.

The chain couples TRBV4-2 to TRBJ2-7; 11 nucleotides line up with TRBD1. Germline V CDR1 and CDR2: LGHNA, YNFKEQ. The CDR3 has 14 residues. V was clipped by 3 bases and J by 2 bases; unmatched bases: 0. CDR3: CASSQDRGPYEQYF. In DNA form, the CDR3 reads TGTGCCAGCAGCCAGGACAGGGGGCCCTACGAGCAGTACTTC.

The V call is TRBV3-1 (or the pseudogene TRBV3-2), the J call TRBJ1-4, with D perhaps TRBD1 (5 bases). Trimming shortened V by 8 bases and J by 1 base, and 8 bases separated the two germline ends. CDR1 and CDR2 (germline): LGHDT, YNNKEL (reference sequence). The CDR3 has 13 residues. The DNA of the CDR3 is TGTGCCAGCTCCCAGGGAACTAATGAAAAACTGTTTTTT. This sequence encodes CASSQGTNEKLFF.

The V call is TRBV13, the J call TRBJ2-5; no definite D call. Trimming pared 1 base from V and 4 bases from J, leaving 13 bases between. Germline V gene lookup returns CDR1 PRHDT and CDR2 FYEKMQ (reference sequence). The CDR3 spans 15 residues. The CDR3 DNA is TGTGCCAGCAGCTTAGCGGCTCTAGTCCCAGAGACCCAGTACTTC. This codes for CASSLAALVPETQYF.

The J gene is TRBJ1-2, the V gene TRBV28; D may be TRBD1 (5 bases). Germline CDR1 MDHEN, CDR2 SYDVKM. CDR3 size: 14 residues. The V end was cut by 1 base, the J end by 4 bases, with 10 bases between. CDR3 protein: CASSLSAGSYGYTF. CDR3 DNA sequence: TGTGCCAGCAGTTTATCCGCAGGGTCCTATGGCTACACCTTC.

This clone was seen only a few times. The genes are TRBV20-1 and TRBJ1-6, with TRBD1 matching 9 bases. J lost 7 bases, V lost 3 bases, and 4 bases had no gene match. The CDR3 extends over 14 amino acids. CDR1 DFQATT and CDR2 SNEGSKA come from the germline V gene (reference sequence). Written as DNA, the CDR3 is TGCAGTGCTAGTGGACAGGGGCCAAATTCACCCCTCCACTTT. Protein: CSASGQGPNSPLHF.

This clone was recorded only once. The chain combines TRBV10-2 with TRBJ2-7; 12 nucleotides align to TRBD2. The ends lost 6 bases at V and 2 bases at J; junction bases unmatched: 5. Germline lookup yields CDR1 WSHSY and CDR2 SAAADI. CDR3 length: 15 residues. CDR3 protein: CASRELAGGTYEQYF. Here the CDR3 DNA reads TGCGCCAGCAGGGAACTAGCGGGGGGAACCTACGAGCAGTACTTC.

V and J are TRBV29-1 and TRBJ2-3, with D tentatively TRBD2 (6 bases). Germline V lookup: CDR1 SQVTM, CDR2 ANQGSEA. CDR3 length: 14 residues. V was clipped by 0 bases and J by 7 bases, with 14 bases between them. The CDR3 bases are TGCAGCGTTGAAGATGGGGGAGGTTCCAATACGCAGTATTTT. Amino acids: CSVEDGGGSNTQYF.

The chain couples TRBV11-2 to TRBJ2-2; 8 nucleotides agree with TRBD2. Germline V gives CDR1 SGHAT, CDR2 FQNNGV. This CDR3 is built from 15 residues. Trimming at V came to 6 bases and at J to 2 bases, leaving 5 bases not matched to a gene. This CDR3 reads CASRTGGINTGELFF. The CDR3, as DNA: TGTGCCAGCAGGACGGGGGGGATAAACACCGGGGAGCTGTTTTTT.

The rearrangement links TRBV28 to TRBJ1-1; tentative D call: TRBD1 (5 bases). The V end lost 7 bases, the J end lost 11 bases, and 23 bases lay between the germline ends. The CDR3 contains 14 residues. The germline V gene encodes CDR1 MDHEN and CDR2 SYDVKM. Here the CDR3 DNA reads TGTGCCAGCACCACCCGAGCCCTCTCCCGGGGGGCTTTCTTT. This codes for CASTTRALSRGAFF.

V and J are TRBV5-1 and TRBJ2-7; 13 bases map to TRBD2. Germline CDR1 SGHRS, CDR2 YFSETQ. V trimming: 0 bases; J trimming: 7 bases; junction bases outside the gene matches: 10. The CDR3 is 17 amino acids. The CDR3 DNA is TGCGCCAGCAGCTTGGGGACTAGCGGGGGCCATACGGTGGAGCAGTACTTC. This codes for CASSLGTSGGHTVEQYF.

J is TRBJ2-2 and V is TRBV7-2; perhaps TRBD1 as D (6 bases). CDR1 is SGHTA and CDR2 is FQGNSA in the germline V gene. Trimming shortened V by 1 base and J by 7 bases, and 13 bases separated the two germline ends. The CDR3 consists of 15 residues. The CDR3 region has the DNA TGTGCCAGCAGCTTAGAGCAGGGGATTGGCGGGGAGCTGTTTTTT. This encodes CASSLEQGIGGELFF.

V gene TRBV19 combines with J gene TRBJ2-3, with 11 bases lining up with TRBD1. The CDR3 runs to 17 residues. Germline lookup yields CDR1 LNHDA and CDR2 SQIVND (reference sequence). J gave up 8 bases and V 1 base, and 11 bases lay outside the gene matches. CDR3 coding DNA: TGTGCCAGTAGTATAGGCTTATCCGGGACAGGGGGGGGTACGCAGTATTTT. Translated: CASSIGLSGTGGGTQYF.

This chain connects TRBV24-1 to TRBJ2-1; D unclear. The V end lost 2 bases, the J end lost 0 bases, and 13 bases lay between the germline ends. The CDR3 is 17 amino acids. Germline CDR1 and CDR2: KGHDR and SFDVKD. The CDR3, as DNA: TGTGCCACCAGTGATTGGGCCTCCCTGAGCTCCTACAATGAGCAGTTCTTC. Amino acid sequence: CATSDWASLSSYNEQFF.

The chain has TRBV7-8 and TRBJ1-3, with D uncertain. The CDR3 runs to 16 residues. The germline V gene has CDR1 SGHVS and CDR2 FQNEAQ. V lost 2 bases and J 4 bases, leaving 15 bases between the germline ends. In DNA, the CDR3 is TGTGCCAGCAGCTTATTTGTGGCAGGCCCCGGAAACACCATATATTTT. Protein: CASSLFVAGPGNTIYF. Variable domain in full (rest from reference TRBV7-8 and TRBJ1-3): GAGVSQSPRYKVAKRGQDVALRCDPISGHVSLFWYQQALGQGPEFLTYFQNEAQLDKSGLPSDRFFAERPEGSVSTLKIQRTQQEDSAVYLCASSLFVAGPGNTIYFGEGSWLTVV.

V gene TRBV6-5 combines with J gene TRBJ1-1; 10 bases match TRBD1. Trimming at V came to 1 base and at J to 4 bases, leaving 3 bases not matched to a gene. CDR1 is MNHEY, CDR2 SVGAGI, per germline. CDR3 length: 15 residues. CDR3 coding DNA: TGTGCCAGCAGTTACTATGGGACAGGGGCCACTGAAGCTTTCTTT. Translated, it gives CASSYYGTGATEAFF.

The chain employs TRBV7-8 and TRBJ2-7, with a tentative D call TRBD2 (6 bases). The CDR3 consists of 14 residues. Trimming took 1 base from V and 3 from J, leaving 10 bases between them. The germline V gene encodes CDR1 SGHVS and CDR2 FQNEAQ. The CDR3 DNA reads as TGTGCCAGCAGCTTAGTGGGGGGAAACTACGAGCAGTACTTC. This gives the protein CASSLVGGNYEQYF.

About this clone: Distinct nucleotide sequences in the sample also encode this CDR3. The V call is TRBV18, the J call TRBJ1-4, with 8 nucleotides matching TRBD1. In germline, CDR1 is KGHSH, CDR2 LQKENI. Unmatched junction bases numbered 8, after V lost 3 bases and J lost 8 bases. The CDR3 is made up of 15 amino acids. The CDR3 nucleotides are TGTGCCAGCTCACCTCCCGGACAGGGAAACGAAAAACTGTTTTTT. Encoded protein: CASSPPGQGNEKLFF.